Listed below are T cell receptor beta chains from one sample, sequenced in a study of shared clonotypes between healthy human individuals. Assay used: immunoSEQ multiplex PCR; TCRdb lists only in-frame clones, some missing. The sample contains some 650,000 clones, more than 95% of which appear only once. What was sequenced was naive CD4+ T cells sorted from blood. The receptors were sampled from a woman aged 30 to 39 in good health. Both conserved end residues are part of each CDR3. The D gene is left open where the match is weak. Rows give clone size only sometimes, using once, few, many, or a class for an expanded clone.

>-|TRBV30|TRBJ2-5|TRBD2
TGTGCCTCTTGGGCCCTGACTAGCGGGACGGGGGGTGAGACCCAGTACTTC
CASWALTSGTGGETQYF
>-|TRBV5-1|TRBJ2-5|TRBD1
TGCGCCAGCAGCTGGACAGGGTATCAAGAGACCCAGTACTTC
CASSWTGYQETQYF
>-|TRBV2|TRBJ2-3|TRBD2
TGTGCCAGCAGTGTGACTAGCGGGAGTAATACGCAGTATTTT
CASSVTSGSNTQYF
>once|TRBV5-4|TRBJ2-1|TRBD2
TGTGCCAGCAGCTTAAGGATTCTCGCGGGAGTGGTAGGAAATGAGCAGTTCTTC
CASSLRILAGVVGNEQFF
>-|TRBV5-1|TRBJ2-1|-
TGCGCCAGCAGCCTGGTTGCTACGGTCGAGCAGTTCTTC
CASSLVATVEQFF
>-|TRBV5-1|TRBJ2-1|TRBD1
TGCGCCAGCAGCTTGGGGACAGGGGCCAATGAGCAGTTCTTC
CASSLGTGANEQFF
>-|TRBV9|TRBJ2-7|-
TGTGCCAGCAGCGTAGCTTCAGGGAATCTCGTCGAGCAGTACTTC
CASSVASGNLVEQYF
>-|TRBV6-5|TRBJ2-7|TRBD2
TGTGCCAGCAGTTACCGGCTAGCGGGCTACGAGCAGTACTTC
CASSYRLAGYEQYF
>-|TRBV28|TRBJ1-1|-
TGTGCCAGCAGTTTATTAAGAGGGATTGAAGCTTTCTTT
CASSLLRGIEAFF
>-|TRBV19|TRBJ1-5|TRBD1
TGTGCCAGTAGTACAGGGACAGCCGGCTATCAGCCCCAGCATTTT
CASSTGTAGYQPQHF
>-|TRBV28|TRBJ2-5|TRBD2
TGTGCCAGCAGTAAACCGGGACTAGGGGCCGGGGAGCAGTACTTC
CASSKPGLGAGEQYF
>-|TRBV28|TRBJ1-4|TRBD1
TGTGCCAGCAGTTCTACCCCCCTCAGGGGGAGTTTTCCGAATGAAAAACTGTTTTTT
CASSSTPLRGSFPNEKLFF
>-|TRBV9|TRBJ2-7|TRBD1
TGTGCCAGCAGCGTGGGAGACAGGGCGTACGAGCAGTACTTC
CASSVGDRAYEQYF
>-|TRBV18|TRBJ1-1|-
TGTGCCAGCTCACGACGTGGTGAGAACACTGAAGCTTTCTTT
CASSRRGENTEAFF
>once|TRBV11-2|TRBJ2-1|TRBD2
TGTGCCAGCAGCTTATCGGGGCTAGCGGGAGACAATGAGCAGTTCTTC
CASSLSGLAGDNEQFF
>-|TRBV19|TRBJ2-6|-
TGTGCCAGTAGTACGAGTTTCGACAGCTCTGGGGCCAACGTCCTGACTTTC
CASSTSFDSSGANVLTF
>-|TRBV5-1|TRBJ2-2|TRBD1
TGCGCCAGCCTTCCGGACAGGGCCGGAACCGGGGAGCTGTTTTTT
CASLPDRAGTGELFF
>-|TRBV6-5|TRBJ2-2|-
TGTGCCAGCAGTTACTTAGGGTTCGGGGAGCTGTTTTTT
CASSYLGFGELFF
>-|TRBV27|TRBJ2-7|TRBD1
TGTGCCAGCAGTTTTCCGGGACAGGTCTCCTACGAGCAGTACTTC
CASSFPGQVSYEQYF
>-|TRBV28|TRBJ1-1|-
TGTGCCAGCAGTACCGGGACAAAGAACACTGAAGCTTTCTTT
CASSTGTKNTEAFF
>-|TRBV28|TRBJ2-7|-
TGTGCCAGCAGTTTGGTGGGTTTAGTCGTTAGGCAGTACTTC
CASSLVGLVVRQYF
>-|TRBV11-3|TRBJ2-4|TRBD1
TGTGCCAGCAGCCCGGGACAGGGGGCCGTCAAAAACATTCAGTACTTC
CASSPGQGAVKNIQYF
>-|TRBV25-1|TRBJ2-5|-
TGTGCCAGCAGTTCAAACCCAGGAGAGACCCAGTACTTC
CASSSNPGETQYF
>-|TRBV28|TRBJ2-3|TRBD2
TGTGCCAGCAGACGTACTAGCGGAGGCACAGGGGATACGCAGTATTTT
CASRRTSGGTGDTQYF
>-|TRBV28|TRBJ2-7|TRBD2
TGTGCCAGCAGTATGAGCGGGAGAGGGAGCGAGCAGTACTTC
CASSMSGRGSEQYF
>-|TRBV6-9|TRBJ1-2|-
TGTGCCAGCAGTAGTCCCGAGGGGGGGGATGGCTACACCTTC
CASSSPEGGDGYTF
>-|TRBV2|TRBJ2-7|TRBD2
TGTGCCAGCAGTGAACGAGGACTAGCGGGAGGCTTCTCCTACGAGCAGTACTTC
CASSERGLAGGFSYEQYF
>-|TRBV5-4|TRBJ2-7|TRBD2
TGTGCCAGCAGCTTACAACTAGCGCACGAGCAGTACTTC
CASSLQLAHEQYF
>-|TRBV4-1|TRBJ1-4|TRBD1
TGCGCCAGCAGCCCGGGACAGGGGGTCAATGAAAAACTGTTTTTT
CASSPGQGVNEKLFF
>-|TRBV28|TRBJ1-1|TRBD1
TGTGCCAGCAGTGTCGCTACAGGGGGCGAAAACACTGAAGCTTTCTTT
CASSVATGGENTEAFF
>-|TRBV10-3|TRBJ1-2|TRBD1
TGTGCCAACCGGGACAGTAACTATGGCTACACCTTC
CANRDSNYGYTF
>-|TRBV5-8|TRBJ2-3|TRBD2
TGTGCCAGCAGCGCCAGACTAGCGGGAGTACTTAGCACAGATACGCAGTATTTT
CASSARLAGVLSTDTQYF
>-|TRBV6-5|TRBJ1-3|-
TGTGCCAGCAGTTACGAGGGGTCTGGAAACACCATATATTTT
CASSYEGSGNTIYF
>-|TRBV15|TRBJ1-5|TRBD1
TGTGCCACCAGCACGGGCGGGACAGGGAATCAGCCCCAGCATTTT
CATSTGGTGNQPQHF
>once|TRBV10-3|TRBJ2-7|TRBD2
TGTGCCATCAGTGATACCAACAGCGGGAGCTCCTACGAGCAGTACTTC
CAISDTNSGSSYEQYF
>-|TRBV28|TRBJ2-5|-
TGTGCCAGCAGTTTATTCACCACAAGGGGAGAGACCCAGTACTTC
CASSLFTTRGETQYF
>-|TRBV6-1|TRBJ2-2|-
TGTGCCATCTCCCAGGTGGCGGGAAACACCGGGGAGCTGTTTTTT
CAISQVAGNTGELFF